Listed below are T cell receptor beta chains from one sample, sequenced in a study of long-term antiretroviral therapy in people with HIV. The assay was immunoSEQ multiplex PCR, and TCRdb's table has in-frame clones only and misses some. Of about 35,000 clones listed, roughly 88% are singletons. The source was unsorted PBMCs, collected 2.2 years after starting antiretroviral therapy. The receptors were sampled from a man aged 18 to 29 with HIV. Both conserved end residues are part of each CDR3. D genes are given only for firm matches. Clone size appears in some rows only: once, few, many, or a class for an expanded clone.

v_gene: TRBV10-3; len: 19; abundance: -; j_gene: TRBJ2-1; d_gene: TRBD2; CDR3aa: CAISEGTSSWGGSYNEQFF; CDR3nt: TGTGCCATCAGTGAAGGGACTAGCTCCTGGGGGGGCTCCTACAATGAGCAGTTCTTC
v_gene: TRBV18; len: 15; abundance: -; j_gene: TRBJ2-7; d_gene: TRBD1; CDR3aa: CASSLTGTGSDEQYF; CDR3nt: TGTGCCAGCTCCCTGACCGGGACAGGGTCCGACGAGCAGTACTTC
v_gene: TRBV19; len: 13; abundance: few; j_gene: TRBJ1-2; d_gene: -; CDR3aa: CASSQQGDYGYTF; CDR3nt: TGTGCCAGTAGCCAACAGGGCGACTATGGCTACACCTTC
v_gene: TRBV30; len: 13; abundance: -; j_gene: TRBJ2-1; d_gene: -; CDR3aa: CASSPGISLEQFF; CDR3nt: TGTGCCTCCTCGCCGGGCATTTCCCTGGAGCAGTTCTTC
v_gene: TRBV5-5; len: 12; abundance: -; j_gene: TRBJ2-1; d_gene: -; CDR3aa: CASSYHPHEQFF; CDR3nt: TGTGCCAGCAGCTATCATCCCCATGAGCAGTTCTTC
v_gene: TRBV7-6; len: 16; abundance: -; j_gene: TRBJ1-1; d_gene: TRBD1; CDR3aa: CASSFRDRGTDTEAFF; CDR3nt: TGTGCCAGCAGCTTCCGGGACAGGGGGACGGACACTGAAGCTTTCTTT
v_gene: TRBV29-1; len: 13; abundance: -; j_gene: TRBJ1-1; d_gene: -; CDR3aa: CSSLPDSRPEAFF; CDR3nt: TGCAGCTCACTACCCGACAGTCGACCTGAAGCTTTCTTT
v_gene: TRBV30; len: 15; abundance: -; j_gene: TRBJ1-3; d_gene: -; CDR3aa: CAWSGEWTFGNTIYF; CDR3nt: TGTGCCTGGAGTGGCGAGTGGACCTTTGGAAACACCATATATTTT
v_gene: TRBV6-6; len: 13; abundance: large; j_gene: TRBJ1-1; d_gene: -; CDR3aa: CASGGRGGTEAFF; CDR3nt: TGTGCCAGCGGAGGGAGGGGGGGCACTGAAGCTTTCTTT
v_gene: TRBV5-1; len: 15; abundance: -; j_gene: TRBJ2-5; d_gene: -; CDR3aa: CASITGTRAQETQYF; CDR3nt: TGCGCCAGCATCACAGGGACACGCGCTCAAGAGACCCAGTACTTC
v_gene: TRBV6-5; len: 15; abundance: -; j_gene: TRBJ2-7; d_gene: TRBD1; CDR3aa: CASRSQGVSSYEQYF; CDR3nt: TGTGCCAGCAGATCACAGGGGGTGAGCTCCTACGAGCAGTACTTC
v_gene: TRBV9; len: 12; abundance: -; j_gene: TRBJ1-2; d_gene: -; CDR3aa: CASSVGGRGYTF; CDR3nt: TGTGCCAGCAGCGTAGGAGGGAGAGGCTACACCTTC
v_gene: TRBV2; len: 14; abundance: -; j_gene: TRBJ2-3; d_gene: -; CDR3aa: CASRPRGGQDTQYF; CDR3nt: TGTGCCAGCAGACCCCGAGGTGGACAAGATACGCAGTATTTT
v_gene: TRBV27; len: 14; abundance: -; j_gene: TRBJ2-5; d_gene: TRBD1; CDR3aa: CASSRQGSQETQYF; CDR3nt: TGTGCCAGCAGTCGACAGGGAAGTCAAGAGACCCAGTACTTC
v_gene: TRBV6-4; len: 15; abundance: -; j_gene: TRBJ2-1; d_gene: TRBD1; CDR3aa: CASSDLPGQDNEQFF; CDR3nt: TGTGCCAGCAGTGACTTACCGGGACAGGACAATGAGCAGTTCTTC
v_gene: TRBV4-1; len: 13; abundance: -; j_gene: TRBJ1-1; d_gene: -; CDR3aa: CASSQESASEAFF; CDR3nt: TGCGCCAGCAGCCAAGAGTCGGCGTCTGAAGCTTTCTTT
v_gene: TRBV5-1; len: 14; abundance: -; j_gene: TRBJ1-1; d_gene: -; CDR3aa: CASSSGTGGTEAFF; CDR3nt: TGCGCCAGCAGCTCCGGGACCGGAGGGACTGAAGCTTTCTTT
v_gene: TRBV30; len: 14; abundance: -; j_gene: TRBJ2-5; d_gene: -; CDR3aa: CAWRSQGRIETQYF; CDR3nt: TGTGCCTGGAGATCTCAGGGGAGGATAGAGACCCAGTACTTC
v_gene: TRBV30; len: 16; abundance: -; j_gene: TRBJ2-5; d_gene: TRBD2; CDR3aa: CAWSYYGTRLQETQYF; CDR3nt: TGTGCCTGGAGTTACTACGGGACTAGATTACAAGAGACCCAGTACTTC
v_gene: TRBV6-1; len: 16; abundance: once; j_gene: TRBJ2-1; d_gene: TRBD1; CDR3aa: CASSEAGTGFVYEQFF; CDR3nt: TGTGCCAGCAGTGAAGCCGGGACAGGGTTCGTCTATGAGCAGTTCTTC
v_gene: TRBV9; len: 15; abundance: -; j_gene: TRBJ1-1; d_gene: TRBD1; CDR3aa: CASSVGQGVNTEAFF; CDR3nt: TGTGCCAGCAGCGTAGGACAGGGGGTAAACACTGAAGCTTTCTTT
v_gene: TRBV5-1; len: 16; abundance: -; j_gene: TRBJ2-3; d_gene: TRBD2; CDR3aa: CASSLDLAGSTDTQYF; CDR3nt: TGCGCCAGCAGCTTGGATTTAGCGGGGTCCACAGATACGCAGTATTTT
v_gene: TRBV5-5; len: 14; abundance: -; j_gene: TRBJ2-2; d_gene: -; CDR3aa: CASSAGRNTGELFF; CDR3nt: TGTGCCAGCAGCGCGGGACGAAACACCGGGGAGCTGTTTTTT
v_gene: TRBV7-8; len: 17; abundance: -; j_gene: TRBJ2-2; d_gene: -; CDR3aa: CASSLSLIQGNTGELFF; CDR3nt: TGTGCCAGCAGCTTATCTCTTATCCAGGGTAACACCGGGGAGCTGTTTTTT
v_gene: TRBV6-1; len: 15; abundance: -; j_gene: TRBJ2-7; d_gene: TRBD2; CDR3aa: CASSGVLAGGDEQYF; CDR3nt: TGTGCCAGCAGTGGGGTCTTAGCGGGAGGGGATGAGCAGTACTTC
v_gene: TRBV11-3; len: 10; abundance: few; j_gene: TRBJ1-5; d_gene: -; CDR3aa: CASTFQPQHF; CDR3nt: TGTGCCAGCACTTTTCAGCCCCAGCATTTT
v_gene: TRBV9; len: 13; abundance: -; j_gene: TRBJ1-2; d_gene: -; CDR3aa: CASSVTGSYGYTF; CDR3nt: TGTGCCAGCAGCGTTACGGGATCCTATGGCTACACCTTC
v_gene: TRBV9; len: 12; abundance: -; j_gene: TRBJ1-1; d_gene: -; CDR3aa: CASSSRGDEAFF; CDR3nt: TGTGCCAGCAGTTCCAGGGGAGATGAAGCTTTCTTT
v_gene: TRBV13; len: 12; abundance: -; j_gene: TRBJ1-1; d_gene: -; CDR3aa: CASSSDSSEAFF; CDR3nt: TGTGCCAGCAGCTCGGACAGTAGTGAAGCTTTCTTT
v_gene: TRBV30; len: 16; abundance: -; j_gene: TRBJ2-3; d_gene: TRBD2; CDR3aa: CAWSHGLAGIYDTQYF; CDR3nt: TGTGCCTGGAGTCATGGACTAGCGGGGATTTATGATACGCAGTATTTT
v_gene: TRBV28; len: 14; abundance: -; j_gene: TRBJ1-6; d_gene: -; CDR3aa: CASSPGFNHSPLHF; CDR3nt: TGTGCCAGCAGCCCCGGGTTTAATCATTCACCCCTCCACTTT
v_gene: TRBV19; len: 16; abundance: -; j_gene: TRBJ2-1; d_gene: TRBD2; CDR3aa: CASRTVSGSSYNEQFF; CDR3nt: TGTGCCAGTAGGACGGTTAGCGGGAGCTCCTACAATGAGCAGTTCTTC
v_gene: TRBV7-3; len: 14; abundance: -; j_gene: TRBJ1-2; d_gene: -; CDR3aa: CASSPNREVYGYTF; CDR3nt: TGTGCCAGCAGCCCGAACAGGGAGGTCTATGGCTACACCTTC
v_gene: TRBV9; len: 13; abundance: few; j_gene: TRBJ2-1; d_gene: -; CDR3aa: CASSVAGVSEQFF; CDR3nt: TGTGCCAGCAGCGTAGCGGGAGTGAGTGAGCAGTTCTTC
v_gene: TRBV2; len: 12; abundance: once; j_gene: TRBJ2-3; d_gene: -; CDR3aa: CASRLEGSTQYF; CDR3nt: TGTGCCAGCCGATTGGAGGGAAGTACGCAGTATTTT
v_gene: TRBV7-2; len: 13; abundance: few; j_gene: TRBJ1-2; d_gene: -; CDR3aa: CASSRQGNYGYTF; CDR3nt: TGTGCCAGCAGCCGCCAGGGGAACTATGGCTACACCTTC
v_gene: TRBV25-1; len: 11; abundance: once; j_gene: TRBJ2-2; d_gene: -; CDR3aa: CAIRDTGELFF; CDR3nt: TGTGCCATCCGAGATACCGGGGAGCTGTTTTTT
v_gene: TRBV4-2; len: 17; abundance: -; j_gene: TRBJ2-5; d_gene: TRBD2; CDR3aa: CASSQSLAGGPGRTQYF; CDR3nt: TGTGCCAGCAGCCAGAGTCTAGCGGGGGGGCCCGGGAGGACCCAGTACTTC
v_gene: TRBV7-6; len: 17; abundance: -; j_gene: TRBJ2-2; d_gene: TRBD2; CDR3aa: CASSPGLAGEGTGELFF; CDR3nt: TGTGCCAGCAGCCCGGGACTAGCGGGAGAGGGCACCGGGGAGCTGTTTTTT
v_gene: TRBV19; len: 12; abundance: -; j_gene: TRBJ2-1; d_gene: TRBD2; CDR3aa: CASSWTRHEQFF; CDR3nt: TGTGCCAGTAGTTGGACTAGACATGAGCAGTTCTTC
v_gene: TRBV29-1; len: 12; abundance: -; j_gene: TRBJ2-1; d_gene: -; CDR3aa: CSVPATGNEQFF; CDR3nt: TGCAGCGTTCCTGCGACTGGGAATGAGCAGTTCTTC
v_gene: TRBV6-6; len: 14; abundance: -; j_gene: TRBJ2-7; d_gene: TRBD1; CDR3aa: CASRNGQGINEQYF; CDR3nt: TGTGCCAGCAGGAACGGACAGGGTATAAACGAGCAGTACTTC
v_gene: TRBV4-1; len: 20; abundance: -; j_gene: TRBJ2-7; d_gene: TRBD2; CDR3aa: CASSHPGWETSGILAYEQYF; CDR3nt: TGCGCCAGCAGCCATCCAGGGTGGGAGACTAGCGGGATTCTGGCCTACGAGCAGTACTTC
v_gene: TRBV5-6; len: 17; abundance: -; j_gene: TRBJ2-7; d_gene: TRBD2; CDR3aa: CASSRGLAGIHPYEQYF; CDR3nt: TGTGCCAGCAGCCGGGGACTAGCGGGAATCCATCCCTACGAGCAGTACTTC
v_gene: TRBV28; len: 16; abundance: -; j_gene: TRBJ1-3; d_gene: -; CDR3aa: CASTASLFFSGNTIYF; CDR3nt: TGTGCCAGCACCGCTTCCCTGTTTTTCTCTGGAAACACCATATATTTT
v_gene: TRBV7-9; len: 19; abundance: -; j_gene: TRBJ1-4; d_gene: -; CDR3aa: CASSLLSSAGARVGEKLFF; CDR3nt: TGTGCCAGCAGCTTACTTTCCTCCGCGGGGGCTCGAGTCGGTGAAAAACTGTTTTTT
v_gene: TRBV6-1; len: 15; abundance: once; j_gene: TRBJ2-7; d_gene: TRBD1; CDR3aa: CASSGDSLVGYEQYF; CDR3nt: TGTGCCAGCAGTGGGGACAGCTTAGTGGGCTACGAGCAGTACTTC
v_gene: TRBV19; len: 11; abundance: -; j_gene: TRBJ1-5; d_gene: -; CDR3aa: CASSSGIAGHF; CDR3nt: TGTGCCAGTAGTTCGGGGATTGCCGGGCATTTT
v_gene: TRBV7-6; len: 14; abundance: -; j_gene: TRBJ1-2; d_gene: -; CDR3aa: CASSMGDGNYGYTF; CDR3nt: TGTGCCAGCAGCATGGGGGACGGGAACTATGGCTACACCTTC
v_gene: TRBV7-2; len: 16; abundance: -; j_gene: TRBJ1-2; d_gene: -; CDR3aa: CASSLLTAGTLYGYTF; CDR3nt: TGTGCCAGCAGCTTACTCACGGCAGGGACCCTCTATGGCTACACCTTC
v_gene: TRBV4-1; len: 16; abundance: -; j_gene: TRBJ2-2; d_gene: TRBD2; CDR3aa: CASSPIAGGDTGELFF; CDR3nt: TGCGCCAGCAGCCCCATAGCGGGGGGGGACACCGGGGAGCTGTTTTTT
v_gene: TRBV5-1; len: 12; abundance: few; j_gene: TRBJ1-2; d_gene: -; CDR3aa: CASSEDANGYTF; CDR3nt: TGCGCCAGCAGCGAGGACGCTAATGGCTACACCTTC
v_gene: TRBV28; len: 16; abundance: -; j_gene: TRBJ2-4; d_gene: -; CDR3aa: CASSSPVQEGKNIQYF; CDR3nt: TGTGCCAGCAGTTCCCCCGTACAGGAGGGCAAAAACATTCAGTACTTC
v_gene: TRBV7-6; len: 16; abundance: -; j_gene: TRBJ1-4; d_gene: TRBD1; CDR3aa: CASSPRTGATNEKLFF; CDR3nt: TGTGCCAGCAGCCCAAGGACAGGGGCAACTAATGAAAAACTGTTTTTT
v_gene: TRBV15; len: 15; abundance: -; j_gene: TRBJ1-4; d_gene: -; CDR3aa: CATSRTMELNEKLFF; CDR3nt: TGTGCCACCAGCAGAACCATGGAGCTAAATGAAAAACTGTTTTTT
v_gene: TRBV5-4; len: 17; abundance: few; j_gene: TRBJ2-7; d_gene: TRBD2; CDR3aa: CASSLRTSGRAHHEQYF; CDR3nt: TGTGCCAGCAGCTTGCGGACTAGCGGGAGGGCCCACCACGAGCAGTACTTC
v_gene: TRBV28; len: 13; abundance: -; j_gene: TRBJ2-1; d_gene: TRBD2; CDR3aa: CATTSGDYNEQFF; CDR3nt: TGTGCCACCACTAGCGGGGATTACAATGAGCAGTTCTTC
v_gene: TRBV29-1; len: 13; abundance: -; j_gene: TRBJ2-3; d_gene: -; CDR3aa: CSVEGQATDTQYF; CDR3nt: TGCAGCGTTGAAGGGCAGGCCACAGATACGCAGTATTTT
v_gene: TRBV18; len: 14; abundance: -; j_gene: TRBJ1-4; d_gene: -; CDR3aa: CASSPGRVDEKLFF; CDR3nt: TGTGCCAGCTCACCAGGAAGGGTGGATGAAAAACTGTTTTTT
v_gene: TRBV7-7; len: 14; abundance: -; j_gene: TRBJ2-7; d_gene: -; CDR3aa: CASSLTWPPYEQYF; CDR3nt: TGTGCTAGCAGCTTAACCTGGCCCCCTTACGAGCAGTACTTC